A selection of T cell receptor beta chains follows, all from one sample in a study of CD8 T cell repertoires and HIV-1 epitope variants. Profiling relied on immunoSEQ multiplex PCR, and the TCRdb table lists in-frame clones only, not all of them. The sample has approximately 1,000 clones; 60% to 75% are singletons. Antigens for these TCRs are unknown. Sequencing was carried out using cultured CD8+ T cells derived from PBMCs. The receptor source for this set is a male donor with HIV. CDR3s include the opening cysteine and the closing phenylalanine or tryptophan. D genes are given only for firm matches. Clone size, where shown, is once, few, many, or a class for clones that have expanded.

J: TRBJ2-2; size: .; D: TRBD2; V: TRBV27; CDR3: CARKLAGRNTGELFF; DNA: TGTGCCAGGAAGCTAGCGGGGAGGAACACCGGGGAGCTGTTTTTT
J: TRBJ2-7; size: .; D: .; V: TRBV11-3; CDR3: CASSLTRWDEQYF; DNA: TGTGCCAGCAGCTTAACACGGTGGGACGAGCAGTACTTC
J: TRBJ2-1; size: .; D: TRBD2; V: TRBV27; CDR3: CASSSQSSGAPQFF; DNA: TGTGCCAGCAGTTCCCAGAGTAGCGGGGCCCCACAGTTCTTC
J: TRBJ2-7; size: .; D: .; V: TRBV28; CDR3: CASSSIYVRSLSSYEQYF; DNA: TGTGCCAGCAGTTCAATCTATGTCAGGTCACTAAGCTCCTACGAGCAGTACTTC
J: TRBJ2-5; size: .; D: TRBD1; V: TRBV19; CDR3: CASSISRTGGETQYF; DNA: TGTGCCAGTAGTATCTCACGGACAGGGGGGGAGACCCAGTACTTC
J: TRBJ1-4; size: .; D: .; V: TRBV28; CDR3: CASSLLVDSTNEKLFF; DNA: TGTGCCAGCAGTTTACTAGTTGATTCAACTAATGAAAAACTGTTTTTT
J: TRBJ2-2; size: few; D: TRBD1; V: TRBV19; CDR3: CASRTEQGAGGELFF; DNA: TGTGCCAGTAGAACAGAGCAGGGGGCCGGCGGGGAGCTGTTTTTT
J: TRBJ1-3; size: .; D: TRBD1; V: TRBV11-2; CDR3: CASRLTGTGSGNTIYF; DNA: TGTGCCAGCAGACTAACCGGGACAGGGTCTGGAAACACCATATATTTT
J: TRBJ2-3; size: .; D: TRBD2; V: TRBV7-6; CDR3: CASSLDSGREADTQYF; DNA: TGTGCCAGCAGCTTAGACTCTGGGCGGGAGGCAGATACGCAGTATTTT
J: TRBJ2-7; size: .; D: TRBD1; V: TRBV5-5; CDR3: CASSLTDRVEEQYF; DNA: TGTGCCAGCAGCTTGACCGACAGGGTGGAGGAGCAGTACTTC
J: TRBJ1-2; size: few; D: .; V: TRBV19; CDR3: CASSASRANYGYTF; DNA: TGTGCCAGTAGTGCCTCCAGAGCTAACTATGGCTACACCTTC
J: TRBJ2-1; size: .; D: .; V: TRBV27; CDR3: CASSLSAYNEQFF; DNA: TGTGCCAGCAGTTTATCCGCGTACAATGAGCAGTTCTTC
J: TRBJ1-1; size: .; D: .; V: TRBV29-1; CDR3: CSVEGGTEAFF; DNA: TGCAGCGTTGAGGGGGGCACTGAAGCTTTCTTT
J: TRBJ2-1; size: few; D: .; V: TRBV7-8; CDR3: CASSLDSSYNEQFF; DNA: TGTGCCAGCAGCTTAGATAGCTCCTACAATGAGCAGTTCTTC
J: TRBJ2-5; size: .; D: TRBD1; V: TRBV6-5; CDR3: CASSQGQGHQETQYF; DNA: TGTGCCAGCAGCCAGGGACAGGGGCACCAAGAGACCCAGTACTTC
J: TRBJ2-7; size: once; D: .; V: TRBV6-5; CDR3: CASSYFGAYEQYF; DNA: TGTGCCAGCAGTTACTTCGGGGCCTACGAGCAGTACTTC
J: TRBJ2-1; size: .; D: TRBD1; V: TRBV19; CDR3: CASTGTERNEQFF; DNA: TGTGCCAGTACCGGGACAGAGAGGAATGAGCAGTTCTTC
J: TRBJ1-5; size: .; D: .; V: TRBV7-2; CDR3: CASSLNLGGDQPQHF; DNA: TGTGCCAGCAGCTTAAACCTCGGAGGTGATCAGCCCCAGCATTTT
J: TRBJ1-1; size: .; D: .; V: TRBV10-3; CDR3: CAISESVGNTEAFF; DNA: TGTGCCATCAGTGAGTCGGTGGGTAACACTGAAGCTTTCTTT
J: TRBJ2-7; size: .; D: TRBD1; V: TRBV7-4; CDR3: CASATGDEQYF; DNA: TGTGCCAGCGCAACAGGGGACGAGCAGTACTTC
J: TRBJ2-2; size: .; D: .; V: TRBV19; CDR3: CASSIDLRGNTGELFF; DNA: TGTGCCAGTAGTATAGATCTTCGTGGGAACACCGGGGAGCTGTTTTTT
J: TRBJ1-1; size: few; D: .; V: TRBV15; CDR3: CATSRDRAPNTEAFF; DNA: TGTGCCACCAGCAGAGATAGGGCGCCAAACACTGAAGCTTTCTTT
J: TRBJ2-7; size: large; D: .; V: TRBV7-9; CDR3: CASSLRAGEQYF; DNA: TGTGCCAGCAGCTTACGAGCGGGCGAGCAGTACTTC
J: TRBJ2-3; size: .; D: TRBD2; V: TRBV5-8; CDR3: CASSPTSGKDTDTQYF; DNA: TGTGCCAGCAGCCCCACTAGCGGGAAAGATACAGATACGCAGTATTTT
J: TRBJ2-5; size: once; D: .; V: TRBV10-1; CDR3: CASRGTGCSQETQYF; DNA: TGCGCCAGCCGGGGAACAGGGTGTTCCCAAGAGACCCAGTACTTC
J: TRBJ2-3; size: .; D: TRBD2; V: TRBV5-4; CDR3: CASSPRGLAGGTDTQYF; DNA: TGTGCCAGCAGCCCAAGGGGACTAGCGGGGGGCACAGATACGCAGTATTTT
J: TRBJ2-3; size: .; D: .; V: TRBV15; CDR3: CATSRDLRQGTDTQYF; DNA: TGTGCCACCAGCAGAGATCTGAGACAGGGCACAGATACGCAGTATTTT
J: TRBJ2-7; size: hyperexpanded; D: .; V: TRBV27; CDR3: CASSSDVSAYEQYF; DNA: TGTGCCAGCAGTTCAGATGTCTCGGCCTACGAGCAGTACTTC
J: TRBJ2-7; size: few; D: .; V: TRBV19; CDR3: CASSISSGAYEQYF; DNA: TGTGCCAGTAGTATCTCGTCGGGGGCTTACGAGCAGTACTTC
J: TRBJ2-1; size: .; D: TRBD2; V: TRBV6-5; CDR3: CASNLLAGDYNEQFF; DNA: TGTGCCAGCAACTTACTAGCGGGGGACTACAATGAGCAGTTCTTC
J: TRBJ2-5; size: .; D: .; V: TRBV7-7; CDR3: CASRDPRDETQYF; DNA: TGTGCTAGCAGGGACCCTCGAGACGAGACCCAGTACTTC
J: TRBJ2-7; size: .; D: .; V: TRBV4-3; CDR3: CASSPDSSSYEQYF; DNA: TGCGCCAGCAGCCCCGACAGTAGCTCCTACGAGCAGTACTTC
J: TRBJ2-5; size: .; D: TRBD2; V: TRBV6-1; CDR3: CASSEWTSGSDQETQYF; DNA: TGTGCCAGCAGTGAGTGGACTAGCGGGAGTGACCAAGAGACCCAGTACTTC
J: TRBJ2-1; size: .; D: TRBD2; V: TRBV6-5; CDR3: CASSYSSSSGYNEQFF; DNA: TGTGCCAGCAGTTACTCATCGTCTAGCGGTTACAATGAGCAGTTCTTC
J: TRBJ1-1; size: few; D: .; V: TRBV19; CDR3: CASSIRTAMNTEAFF; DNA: TGTGCCAGTAGTATCAGGACAGCGATGAACACTGAAGCTTTCTTT
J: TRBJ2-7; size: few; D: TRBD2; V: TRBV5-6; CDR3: CASSSLTSGGVDEQYF; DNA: TGTGCCAGCAGCTCCCTGACTAGCGGGGGTGTGGACGAGCAGTACTTC
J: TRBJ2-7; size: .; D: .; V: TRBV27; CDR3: CASSQGPYEQYF; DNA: TGTGCCAGCAGCCAGGGGCCCTACGAGCAGTACTTC
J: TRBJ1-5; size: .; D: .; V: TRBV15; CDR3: CATGPFRNQPQHF; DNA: TGTGCCACCGGCCCCTTTCGCAATCAGCCCCAGCATTTT
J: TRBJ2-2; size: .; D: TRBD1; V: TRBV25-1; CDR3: CASSDPDRDAGELFF; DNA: TGTGCCAGCAGTGACCCGGACAGGGATGCCGGGGAGCTGTTTTTT
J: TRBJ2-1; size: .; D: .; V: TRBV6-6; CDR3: CASSYEGPYNEQFF; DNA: TGTGCCAGCAGTTACGAGGGGCCCTACAATGAGCAGTTCTTC
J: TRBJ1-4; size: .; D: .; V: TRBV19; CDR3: CASSTRTAPNEKLFF; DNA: TGTGCCAGTAGTACCCGGACAGCTCCAAATGAAAAACTGTTTTTT
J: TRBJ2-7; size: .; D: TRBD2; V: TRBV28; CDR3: CASSLLLAGGPGEQYF; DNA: TGTGCCAGCAGTTTACTTCTAGCGGGGGGGCCCGGGGAGCAGTACTTC
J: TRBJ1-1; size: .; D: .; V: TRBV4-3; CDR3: CASSQGGRNTEAFF; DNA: TGCGCCAGCAGCCAAGGAGGAAGGAACACTGAAGCTTTCTTT
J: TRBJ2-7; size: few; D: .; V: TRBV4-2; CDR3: CASSQLSSYEQYF; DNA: TGTGCCAGCAGCCAATTGAGCTCCTACGAGCAGTACTTC
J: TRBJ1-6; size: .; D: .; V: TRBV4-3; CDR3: CASSPTAGNSPLHF; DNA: TGCGCCAGCAGCCCGACAGCGGGGAATTCACCCCTCCACTTT
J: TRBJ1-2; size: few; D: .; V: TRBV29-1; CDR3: CSVEDMGGVDGYTF; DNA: TGCAGCGTTGAAGATATGGGGGGCGTGGATGGCTACACCTTC
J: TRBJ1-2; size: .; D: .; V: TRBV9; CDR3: CASSVVTGDGYTF; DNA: TGTGCCAGCAGCGTAGTGACTGGGGATGGCTACACCTTC
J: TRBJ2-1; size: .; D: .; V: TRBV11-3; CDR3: CASSERQNEQFF; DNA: TGTGCCAGCAGCGAACGACAGAATGAGCAGTTCTTC
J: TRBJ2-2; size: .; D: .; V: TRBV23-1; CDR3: CASSQSTLYTGELFF; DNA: TGCGCCAGCAGTCAATCGACCCTCTACACCGGGGAGCTGTTTTTT
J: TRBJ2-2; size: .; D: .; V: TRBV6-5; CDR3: CASSSERQANTGELFF; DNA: TGTGCCAGCAGTTCCGAGCGGCAAGCGAACACCGGGGAGCTGTTTTTT
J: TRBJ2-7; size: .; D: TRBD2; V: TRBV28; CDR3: CASSASGIGNEQYF; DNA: TGTGCCAGCAGTGCGAGCGGGATCGGCAACGAGCAGTACTTC
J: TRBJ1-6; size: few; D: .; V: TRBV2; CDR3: CASSEDTSPLHF; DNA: TGTGCCAGCAGTGAAGACACATCACCCCTCCACTTT
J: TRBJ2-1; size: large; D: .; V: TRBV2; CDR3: CASSEGGTLNEQFF; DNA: TGTGCCAGCAGTGAGGGGGGGACATTGAATGAGCAGTTCTTC